The 25 T cell receptor beta chains below all came from one sample that was sequenced in a study of blood T cell repertoires in COVID-19. TCRdb keeps only in-frame clones here, not all; method: immunoSEQ multiplex PCR. The table shows about 180,000 clones, with more than 75% occurring only once. Sequenced: peripheral blood. Receptors were obtained from a man aged 60-69 years with COVID-19, enrolled during active disease.

This chain links TRBV18 with TRBJ1-1; D unclear. The CDR3 runs to 13 residues. V was clipped by 3 bases and J by 5 bases, with 10 bases between them. Germline lookup yields CDR1 KGHSH and CDR2 LQKENI. The CDR3 DNA sequence: TGTGCCAGCTCACCGGGAGCGGGGACTGAAGCTTTCTTT. As protein: CASSPGAGTEAFF. Full variable domain (missing parts from reference TRBV18 and TRBJ1-1): NAGVMQNPRHLVRRRGQEARLRCSPMKGHSHVYWYRQLPEEGLKFMVYLQKENIIDESGMPKERFSAEFPKEGPSILRIQQVVRGDSAAYFCASSPGAGTEAFFGQGTRLTVV.

The chain combines TRBV6-5 with TRBJ2-2, with D possibly being TRBD1 (6 bases). CDR1 is MNHEY and CDR2 is SVGAGI in the germline V gene. The length of the CDR3 is 14 residues. V dropped 6 bases and J dropped 3 bases, with 11 bases sitting between them. The CDR3 nucleotides are TGTGCCAGCAGACAGGGTGTAGACACCGGGGAGCTGTTTTTT. Protein: CASRQGVDTGELFF.

This sequence joins TRBV4-3 and TRBJ2-1; 9 bases map to TRBD2. The V segment lost 0 bases and the J segment 2 bases; nucleotides outside the gene matches: 2. This CDR3 has 16 amino acids. Germline CDR1 LGHNA, CDR2 YSLEER. CDR3 DNA sequence: TGCGCCAGCAGCCAAGACGGCGGGGGGGCCTACAATGAGCAGTTCTTC. This codes for CASSQDGGGAYNEQFF.

V usage is TRBV5-1 and J usage is TRBJ2-3; 7 bases fit TRBD1. The CDR3 extends over 17 amino acids. Germline trimming cut 3 bases from V and 0 bases from J; bases unmatched to any gene: 10. Germline V CDR1 and CDR2: SGHRS, YFSETQ. The CDR3 sequence is CASSSPGQFASTDTQYF. CDR3 nucleotides: TGCGCCAGCAGCTCGCCGGGACAGTTCGCGAGCACAGATACGCAGTATTTT.

The chain is built from TRBV5-1 and TRBJ2-2; 12 bases match TRBD2. The germline gives CDR1 SGHRS, CDR2 YFSETQ. V was clipped by 4 bases and J by 0 bases; unmatched bases: 7. The CDR3 covers 18 residues. The CDR3 nucleotides are TGCGCCAGCAGCGAACTAGCGGGGGGTTATTCGAACACCGGGGAGCTGTTTTTT. Amino acids: CASSELAGGYSNTGELFF.

This clone was detected once. This sequence joins TRBV28 and TRBJ2-2; 8 bases are a match to TRBD1. Germline V gene lookup returns CDR1 MDHEN and CDR2 SYDVKM. There are 16 residues in the CDR3. V was clipped by 4 bases and J by 1 base; unmatched bases: 5. The CDR3 region is CASSSGDRQNTGELFF. As DNA, the CDR3 is TGTGCCAGCAGTTCAGGGGACAGGCAGAACACCGGGGAGCTGTTTTTT.

The J gene is TRBJ2-4, the V gene TRBV4-1; the match to TRBD1 covers 7 bases. Germline-derived CDR1 and CDR2 are MGHRA and YSYEKL. The V gene end was trimmed by 4 bases and the J gene end by 4 bases; junction bases not matched to a gene: 13. This CDR3 comprises 17 residues. CDR3 loop: CASSPRYGDRVKNIQYF. The CDR3 DNA is TGCGCCAGCAGCCCTAGATATGGAGACAGGGTAAAAAACATTCAGTACTTC.

The chain employs TRBV4-2 and TRBJ2-5; 9 positions match TRBD2. The J segment lost 0 bases and the V segment lost 0 bases, leaving 2 bases of the junction unmatched. CDR3 length: 16 residues. The germline CDR1 and CDR2 sequences are LGHNA and YNFKEQ. CDR3 protein: CASSQDLAGYQETQYF. The CDR3 region has the DNA TGTGCCAGCAGCCAAGACCTAGCGGGGTACCAAGAGACCCAGTACTTC.

The chain carries TRBV9 and TRBJ2-4, with TRBD1 matching over 9 bases. Germline CDR1 is SGDLS and CDR2 is YYNGEE. The CDR3 is 16 amino acids. Germline trimming cut 0 bases from V and 4 bases from J; bases unmatched to any gene: 5. The CDR3, as DNA: TGTGCCAGCAGCGTAGAAGGGACAGGGATTAAAAACATTCAGTACTTC. As protein: CASSVEGTGIKNIQYF.

V and J are TRBV18 and TRBJ1-2, with 9 bases matching TRBD1. Germline values: CDR1 KGHSH, CDR2 LQKENI. The CDR3 length is 13 residues. V lost 3 bases and J lost 7; bases outside the gene matches: 3. The DNA for the CDR3 is TGTGCCAGCTCACCCGACAGGGGGACTGGCTACACCTTC. Amino acids: CASSPDRGTGYTF.

The chain joins TRBV29-1 to TRBJ2-4, with 12 bases that match TRBD2. Germline assignment: CDR1 SQVTM and CDR2 ANQGSEA. The junction had 9 bases not matched to a gene; V was cut back by 4 bases and J by 8 bases. The CDR3 runs 15 residues. CDR3 region: CSVGWTSGIQDIQYF. The CDR3 nucleotides read TGCAGCGTTGGATGGACTAGCGGGATCCAGGACATTCAGTACTTC.

The V call is TRBV24-1, the J call TRBJ1-5; TRBD1 matches 7 bases. V lost 0 bases and J lost 1; bases outside the gene matches: 2. Germline V lookup: CDR1 KGHDR, CDR2 SFDVKD. This CDR3 is built from 16 residues. The CDR3 spells CATSDLKTGSNQPQHF. DNA for the CDR3: TGTGCCACCAGTGATTTGAAGACAGGGAGCAATCAGCCCCAGCATTTT.

The chain employs TRBV11-3 and TRBJ1-1; D is unresolved. The CDR3 is made up of 13 amino acids. Germline assignment: CDR1 SGHNT and CDR2 YENEEA. The V end lost 1 base, the J end lost 0 bases, and 3 bases lay between the germline ends. As DNA, the CDR3 is TGTGCCAGCAGCTTAGGAGTGAACACTGAAGCTTTCTTT. Translation: CASSLGVNTEAFF.

The V call is TRBV11-2, the J call TRBJ2-3; perhaps TRBD2 as D (5 bases). The CDR3 extends over 14 amino acids. Germline CDR1 and CDR2: SGHAT and FQNNGV. V lost 2 bases and J lost 10, with 16 bases in between. CDR3 coding DNA: TGTGCCAGCAGCTTACCGGGGAAGAGCTTTTCGCAGTATTTT. Its protein is CASSLPGKSFSQYF.

In this sample, this clone turned up once. The CDR3 nucleotides read TGTGCCAGCAGCTTCACAGAGAAGGAGACCCAGTACTTC. Translated: CASSFTEKETQYF. The rearrangement joins TRBV5-6 to TRBJ2-5; no firm D call. Germline lookup yields CDR1 SGHDT and CDR2 YYEEEE. V lost 2 bases and J 5 bases, leaving 10 bases between the germline ends. This CDR3 has 13 residues.

The V call is TRBV30, the J call TRBJ1-5; 7 bases are shared with TRBD1. V shed 0 bases and J 7 bases; nucleotides not matched to a gene: 3. CDR1 GTSNPN and CDR2 SVGIG come from the germline V gene (reference sequence). The CDR3 is 13 amino acids. In DNA form, the CDR3 reads TGTGCCTGGAGTGTGCAGGGGGGACAGCCCCAGCATTTT. It codes for CAWSVQGGQPQHF.

The chain employs TRBV7-3 and TRBJ2-1; 11 bases align to TRBD2. Germline values: CDR1 SGHTA, CDR2 FQGTGA. This CDR3 comprises 15 residues. J lost 9 bases, V lost 5 bases, and 9 bases had no gene match. DNA for the CDR3: TGTGCCAGCAGCCTTAGCGGGGGGGCCTTCGGTGAGCAGTTCTTC. Its translation: CASSLSGGAFGEQFF.

The chain links TRBV5-1 to TRBJ2-1, with 11 positions matching TRBD2. Trimming removed 7 bases from V and 8 bases from J; junction bases left unmatched: 8. CDR1 and CDR2 (germline): SGHRS, YFSETQ. The CDR3 is made up of 14 amino acids. The CDR3 bases are TGCGCCAGCTTTACCACTAGCGGGAGCTATGAGCAGTTCTTC. It yields the protein CASFTTSGSYEQFF.

The gene calls are TRBV11-3 and TRBJ2-6; TRBD2 matches 11 bases. The germline CDR1 and CDR2 sequences are SGHNT and YENEEA. Germline trimming cut 5 bases from V and 1 base from J; bases unmatched to any gene: 4. The CDR3 covers 17 residues. The CDR3 DNA is TGTGCCAGCAGCGTGACTAGCGGGACTTCTGGGGCCAACGTCCTGACTTTC. This gives the protein CASSVTSGTSGANVLTF.

This clone has only one observation. The V call is TRBV11-2, the J call TRBJ1-6; 8 bases align to TRBD1. Unmatched junction bases numbered 8, after V lost 5 bases and J lost 5 bases. There are 16 residues in the CDR3. CDR1 SGHAT and CDR2 FQNNGV come from the germline V gene. CDR3 nucleotide sequence: TGTGCCAGCAGCATCGCCGGGACAGGCAATAATTCACCCCTCCACTTT. This codes for CASSIAGTGNNSPLHF.

The chain joins TRBV4-3 to TRBJ1-1; the D gene is possibly TRBD1 (5 bases). This CDR3 is 14 amino acids long. The ends were cut back, 3 bases at V and 8 bases at J, with 16 bases in the middle. Germline CDR1 reads LGHNA; CDR2 reads YSLEER. CDR3 region: CASSQVDSSGEAFF. The CDR3 DNA sequence: TGCGCCAGCAGCCAGGTCGACAGTTCAGGGGAAGCTTTCTTT.

The chain couples TRBV13 to TRBJ1-3, with D possibly TRBD1 on 6 matching bases. The CDR3 is 14 amino acids. Germline V CDR1 and CDR2: PRHDT, FYEKMQ (reference sequence). The V end was cut by 3 bases, the J end by 0 bases, with 6 bases between. CDR3 residues: CASSFRGSGNTIYF. The CDR3 bases are TGTGCCAGCAGCTTCAGGGGCTCTGGAAACACCATATATTTT.

This clone has just a few counts. This chain joins TRBV7-3 and TRBJ2-1; 10 nucleotides align to TRBD2. Germline V gives CDR1 SGHTA, CDR2 FQGTGA. The CDR3 covers 19 residues. With V trimmed by 1 base and J by 1 base, 10 bases remained unmatched. The DNA of the CDR3 is TGTGCCAGCAGCTTAAATGCGGGGGCAGCGGGAGGGTCCTACAATGAGCAGTTCTTC. It specifies CASSLNAGAAGGSYNEQFF.

The gene calls are TRBV7-2 and TRBJ2-1, with D possibly TRBD2 on 6 matching bases. Trimming removed 1 base at V and 9 bases at J, with 19 bases between. The CDR3 has 16 amino acids. CDR1 SGHTA and CDR2 FQGNSA come from the germline V gene. CDR3 sequence: CASSLGLATGGGEQFF. CDR3 coding DNA: TGTGCCAGCAGCTTAGGGCTAGCAACCGGGGGTGGTGAGCAGTTCTTC.

A single count supports this clone. V usage is TRBV7-8 and J usage is TRBJ2-2; D not certain. With 1 base removed from V and 2 bases from J, the gap between germline ends came to 5 bases. The germline V gene has CDR1 SGHVS and CDR2 FQNEAQ. This CDR3 region has 14 residues. CDR3 in DNA: TGTGCCAGCAGCTTAGGGAGCAACACCGGGGAGCTGTTTTTT. This codes for CASSLGSNTGELFF.